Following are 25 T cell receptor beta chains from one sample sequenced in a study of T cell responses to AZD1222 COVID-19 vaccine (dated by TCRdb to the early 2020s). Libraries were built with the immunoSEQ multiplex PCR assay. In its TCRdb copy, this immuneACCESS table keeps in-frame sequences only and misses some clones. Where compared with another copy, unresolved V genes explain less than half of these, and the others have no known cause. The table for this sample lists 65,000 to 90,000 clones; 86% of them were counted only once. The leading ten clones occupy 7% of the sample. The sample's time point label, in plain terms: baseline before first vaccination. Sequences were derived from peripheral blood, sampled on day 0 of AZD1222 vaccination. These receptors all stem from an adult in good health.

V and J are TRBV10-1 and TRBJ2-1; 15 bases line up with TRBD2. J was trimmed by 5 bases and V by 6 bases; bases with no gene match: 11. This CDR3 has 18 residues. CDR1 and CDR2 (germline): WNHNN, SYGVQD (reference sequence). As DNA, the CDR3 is TGCGCCAGCAGACCGGGACTAGCGGGGGGCCTATGTCACAATGAGCAGTTCTTC. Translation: CASRPGLAGGLCHNEQFF.

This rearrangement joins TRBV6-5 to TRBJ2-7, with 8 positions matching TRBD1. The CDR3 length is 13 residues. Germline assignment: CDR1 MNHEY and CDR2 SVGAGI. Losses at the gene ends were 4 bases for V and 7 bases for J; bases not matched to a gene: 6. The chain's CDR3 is CASSSTGAPEQYF. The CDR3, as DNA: TGTGCCAGCAGTTCGACAGGGGCGCCGGAGCAGTACTTC.

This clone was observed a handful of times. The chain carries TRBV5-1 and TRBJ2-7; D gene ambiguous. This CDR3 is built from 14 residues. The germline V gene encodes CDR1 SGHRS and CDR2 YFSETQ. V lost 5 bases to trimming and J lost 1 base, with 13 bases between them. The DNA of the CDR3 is TGCGCCAGCAGTCCAGGACGGCTATCCTACGAGCAGTACTTC. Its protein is CASSPGRLSYEQYF.

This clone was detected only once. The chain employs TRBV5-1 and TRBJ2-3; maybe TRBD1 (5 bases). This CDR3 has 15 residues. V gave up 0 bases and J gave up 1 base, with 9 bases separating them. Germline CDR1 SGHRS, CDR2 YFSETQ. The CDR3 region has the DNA TGCGCCAGCAGCTTGGGGACATTTGGCACAGATACGCAGTATTTT. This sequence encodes CASSLGTFGTDTQYF.

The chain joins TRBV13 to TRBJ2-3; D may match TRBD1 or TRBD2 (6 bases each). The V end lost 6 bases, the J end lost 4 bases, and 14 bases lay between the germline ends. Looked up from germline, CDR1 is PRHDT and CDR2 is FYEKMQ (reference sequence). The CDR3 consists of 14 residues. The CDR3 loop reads CASRRDIISDTQYF. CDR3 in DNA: TGTGCCAGCAGGCGGGACATAATTTCAGATACGCAGTATTTT.

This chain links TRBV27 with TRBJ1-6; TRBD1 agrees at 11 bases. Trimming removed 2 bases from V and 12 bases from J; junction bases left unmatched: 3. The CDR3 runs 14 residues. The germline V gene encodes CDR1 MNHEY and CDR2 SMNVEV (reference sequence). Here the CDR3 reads CASSLLGQGEPLHF. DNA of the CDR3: TGTGCCAGCAGTTTACTGGGACAGGGGGAACCCCTCCACTTT.

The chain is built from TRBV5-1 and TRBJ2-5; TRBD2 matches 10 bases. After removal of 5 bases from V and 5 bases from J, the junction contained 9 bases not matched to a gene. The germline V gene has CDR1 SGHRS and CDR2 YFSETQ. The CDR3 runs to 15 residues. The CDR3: CASSSKRGGHETQYF. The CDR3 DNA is TGCGCCAGCAGTTCCAAGCGGGGGGGCCACGAGACCCAGTACTTC.

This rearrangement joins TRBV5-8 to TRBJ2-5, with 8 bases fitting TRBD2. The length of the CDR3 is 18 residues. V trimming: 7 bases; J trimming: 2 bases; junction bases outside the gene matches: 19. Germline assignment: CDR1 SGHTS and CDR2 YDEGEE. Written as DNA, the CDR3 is TGTGCCAGCCCCCGGGGGGGGGCGTATTTCCGACCACAAGAGACCCAGTACTTC. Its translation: CASPRGGAYFRPQETQYF.

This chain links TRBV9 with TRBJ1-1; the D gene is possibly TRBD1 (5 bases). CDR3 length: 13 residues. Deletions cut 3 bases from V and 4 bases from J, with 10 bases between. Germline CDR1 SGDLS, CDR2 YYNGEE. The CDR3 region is CASSAGTLTEAFF. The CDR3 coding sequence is TGTGCCAGCAGCGCCGGGACTCTCACTGAAGCTTTCTTT.

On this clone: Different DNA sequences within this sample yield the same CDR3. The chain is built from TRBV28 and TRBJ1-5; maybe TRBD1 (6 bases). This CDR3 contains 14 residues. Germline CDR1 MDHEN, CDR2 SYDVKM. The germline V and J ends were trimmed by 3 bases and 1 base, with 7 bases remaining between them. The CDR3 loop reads CASSLGGSNQPQHF. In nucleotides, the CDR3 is TGTGCCAGCAGTTTGGGGGGCAGCAATCAGCCCCAGCATTTT.

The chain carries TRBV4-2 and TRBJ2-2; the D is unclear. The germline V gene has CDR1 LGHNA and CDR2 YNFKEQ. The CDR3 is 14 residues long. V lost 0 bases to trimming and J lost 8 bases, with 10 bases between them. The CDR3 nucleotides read TGTGCCAGCAGCCAAGATGTCGGGTCGGGGGAGCTGTTTTTT. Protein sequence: CASSQDVGSGELFF.

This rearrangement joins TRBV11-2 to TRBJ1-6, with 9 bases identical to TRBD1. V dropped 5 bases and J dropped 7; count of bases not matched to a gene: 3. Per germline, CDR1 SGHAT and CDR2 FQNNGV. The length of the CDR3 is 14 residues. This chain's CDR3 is CASSMGQGNSPLHF. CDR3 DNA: TGTGCCAGCAGCATGGGACAGGGAAATTCACCCCTCCACTTT.

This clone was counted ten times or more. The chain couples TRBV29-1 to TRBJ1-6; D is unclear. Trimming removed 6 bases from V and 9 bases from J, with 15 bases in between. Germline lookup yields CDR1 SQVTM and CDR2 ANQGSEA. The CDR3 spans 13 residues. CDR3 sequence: CSVQKTPSSPLHF. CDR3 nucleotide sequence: TGCAGCGTCCAGAAGACCCCTTCTTCACCCCTCCACTTT.

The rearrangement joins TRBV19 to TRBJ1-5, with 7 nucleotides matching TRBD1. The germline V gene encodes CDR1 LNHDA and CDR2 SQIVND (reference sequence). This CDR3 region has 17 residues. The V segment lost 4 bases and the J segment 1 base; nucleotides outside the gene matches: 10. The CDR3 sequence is CASSNPRTGPSNQPQHF. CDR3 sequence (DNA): TGTGCCAGTAGTAACCCCCGGACAGGACCCAGCAATCAGCCCCAGCATTTT.

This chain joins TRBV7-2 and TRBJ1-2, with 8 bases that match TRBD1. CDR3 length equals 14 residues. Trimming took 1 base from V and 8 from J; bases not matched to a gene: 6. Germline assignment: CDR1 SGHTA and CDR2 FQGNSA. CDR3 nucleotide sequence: TGTGCCAGCAGCTTAGGAGGACAGGGAGGGGGCTACACCTTC. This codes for CASSLGGQGGGYTF. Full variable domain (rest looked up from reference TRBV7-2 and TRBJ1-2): GAGVSQSPSNKVTEKGKDVELRCDPISGHTALYWYRQSLGQGLEFLIYFQGNSAPDKSGLPSDRFSAERTGGSVSTLTIQRTQQEDSAVYLCASSLGGQGGGYTFGSGTRLTVV.

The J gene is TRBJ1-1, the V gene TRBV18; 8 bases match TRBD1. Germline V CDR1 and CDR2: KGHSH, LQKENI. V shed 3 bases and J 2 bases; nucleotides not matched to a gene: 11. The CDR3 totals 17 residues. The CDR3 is CASSPQQGTGGNTEAFF. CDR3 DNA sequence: TGTGCCAGCTCACCCCAACAAGGGACAGGAGGAAACACTGAAGCTTTCTTT.

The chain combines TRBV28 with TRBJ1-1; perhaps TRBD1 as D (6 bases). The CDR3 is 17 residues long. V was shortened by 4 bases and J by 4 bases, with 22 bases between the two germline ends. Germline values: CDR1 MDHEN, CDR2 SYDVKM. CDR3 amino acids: CASSSVGGPRGVTEAFF. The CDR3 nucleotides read TGTGCCAGCAGTTCCGTCGGGGGCCCGCGGGGGGTCACTGAAGCTTTCTTT.

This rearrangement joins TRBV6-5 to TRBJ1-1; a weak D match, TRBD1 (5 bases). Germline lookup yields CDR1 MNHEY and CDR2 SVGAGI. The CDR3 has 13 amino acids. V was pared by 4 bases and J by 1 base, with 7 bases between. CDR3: CASSLQGNTEAFF. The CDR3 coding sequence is TGTGCCAGCAGTTTGCAGGGGAACACTGAAGCTTTCTTT.

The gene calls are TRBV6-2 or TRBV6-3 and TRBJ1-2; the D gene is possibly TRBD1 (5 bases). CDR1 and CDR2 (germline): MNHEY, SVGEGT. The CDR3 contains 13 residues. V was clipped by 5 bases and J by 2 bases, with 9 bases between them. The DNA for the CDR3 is TGTGCCAGCAGTCGGGACGGAAACTATGGCTACACCTTC. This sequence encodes CASSRDGNYGYTF.

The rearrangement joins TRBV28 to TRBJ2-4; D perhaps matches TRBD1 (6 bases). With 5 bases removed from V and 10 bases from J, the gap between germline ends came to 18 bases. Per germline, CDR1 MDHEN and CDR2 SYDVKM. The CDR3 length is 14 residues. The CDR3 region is CASSPRDGTTIQYF. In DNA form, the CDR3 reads TGTGCCAGCAGTCCTCGTGACGGGACAACAATTCAGTACTTC.

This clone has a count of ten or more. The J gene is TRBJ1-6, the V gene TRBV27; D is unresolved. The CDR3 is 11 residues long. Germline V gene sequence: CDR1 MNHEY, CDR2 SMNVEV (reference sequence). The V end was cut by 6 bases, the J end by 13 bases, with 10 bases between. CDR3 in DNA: TGTGCCAGCAGCCCCTCGAAGCCCCTCCACTTT. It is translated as CASSPSKPLHF.

CDR3 sequence (DNA): TGTGCCAGCTGGGGGGGGGCGCAAAAAAACATTCAGTACTTC. Translated: CASWGGAQKNIQYF. The J gene is TRBJ2-4, the V gene TRBV6-5, with D perhaps TRBD2 (7 bases). The CDR3 extends over 14 amino acids. Looked up from germline, CDR1 is MNHEY and CDR2 is SVGAGI. V was trimmed by 8 bases and J by 4 bases, leaving 15 bases between them.

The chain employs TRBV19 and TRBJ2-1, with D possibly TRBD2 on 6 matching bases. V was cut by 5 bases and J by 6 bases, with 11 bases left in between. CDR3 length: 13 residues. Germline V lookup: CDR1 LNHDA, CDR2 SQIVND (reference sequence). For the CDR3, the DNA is TGTGCCAGTAGTTTTTTTAGCGGCAATGAGCAGTTCTTC. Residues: CASSFFSGNEQFF.

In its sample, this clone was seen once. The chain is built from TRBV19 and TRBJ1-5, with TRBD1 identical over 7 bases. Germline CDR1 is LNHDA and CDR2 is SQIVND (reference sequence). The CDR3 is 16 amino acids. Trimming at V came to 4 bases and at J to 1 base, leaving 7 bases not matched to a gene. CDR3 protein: CASSRTGQASNQPQHF. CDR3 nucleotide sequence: TGTGCCAGTAGTAGAACCGGACAGGCGAGCAATCAGCCCCAGCATTTT. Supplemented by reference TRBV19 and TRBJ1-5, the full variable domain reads DGGITQSPKYLFRKEGQNVTLSCEQNLNHDAMYWYRQDPGQGLRLIYYSQIVNDFQKGDIAEGYSVSREKKESFPLTVTSAQKNPTAFYLCASSRTGQASNQPQHFGDGTRLSIL.

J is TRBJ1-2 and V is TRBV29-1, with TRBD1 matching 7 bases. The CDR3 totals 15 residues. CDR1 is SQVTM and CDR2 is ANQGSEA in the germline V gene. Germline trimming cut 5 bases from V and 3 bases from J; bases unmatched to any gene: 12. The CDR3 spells CSVPSTGTVYYGYTF. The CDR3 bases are TGCAGCGTTCCCAGTACCGGGACAGTTTACTATGGCTACACCTTC.